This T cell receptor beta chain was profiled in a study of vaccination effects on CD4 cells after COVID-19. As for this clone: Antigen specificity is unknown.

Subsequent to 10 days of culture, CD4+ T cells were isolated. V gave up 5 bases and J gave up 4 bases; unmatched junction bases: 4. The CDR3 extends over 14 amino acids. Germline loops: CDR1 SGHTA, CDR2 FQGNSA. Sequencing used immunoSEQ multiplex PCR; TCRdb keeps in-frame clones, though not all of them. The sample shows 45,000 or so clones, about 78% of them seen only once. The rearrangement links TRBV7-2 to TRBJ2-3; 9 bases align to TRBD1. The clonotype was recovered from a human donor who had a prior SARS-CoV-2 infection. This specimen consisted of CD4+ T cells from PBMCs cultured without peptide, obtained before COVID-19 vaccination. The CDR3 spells CASSVGQGSDTQYF. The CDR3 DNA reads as TGTGCCAGCAGCGTGGGACAGGGTTCAGATACGCAGTATTTT.